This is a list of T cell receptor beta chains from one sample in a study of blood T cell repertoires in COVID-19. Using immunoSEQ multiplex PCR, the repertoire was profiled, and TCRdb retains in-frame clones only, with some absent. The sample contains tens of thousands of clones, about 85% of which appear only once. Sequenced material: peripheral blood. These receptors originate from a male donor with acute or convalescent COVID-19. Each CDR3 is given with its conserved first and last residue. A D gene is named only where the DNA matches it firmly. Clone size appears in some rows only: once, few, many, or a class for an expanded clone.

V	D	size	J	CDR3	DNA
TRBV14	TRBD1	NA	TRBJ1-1	CASSQERGRAEAFF	TGTGCCAGCAGCCAAGAAAGGGGGCGGGCTGAAGCTTTCTTT
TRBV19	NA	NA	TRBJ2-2	CASSWDFNTGELFF	TGTGCCAGTAGTTGGGACTTCAACACCGGGGAGCTGTTTTTT
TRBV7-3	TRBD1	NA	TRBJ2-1	CASSADRGPNNEQFF	TGTGCCAGCAGCGCCGACAGGGGGCCGAACAATGAGCAGTTCTTC
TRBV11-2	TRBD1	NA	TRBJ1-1	CASSPETGGATEAFF	TGTGCCAGCAGCCCAGAGACAGGGGGGGCCACTGAAGCTTTCTTT
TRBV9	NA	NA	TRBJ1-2	CASSVGQGTNYGYTF	TGTGCCAGCAGCGTAGGGCAGGGGACGAACTATGGCTACACCTTC
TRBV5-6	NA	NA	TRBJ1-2	CASSLKQGFNYGYTF	TGTGCCAGCAGCTTGAAACAGGGATTTAACTATGGCTACACCTTC
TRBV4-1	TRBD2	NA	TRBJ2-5	CASSQDPSGARETQYF	TGCGCCAGCAGCCAAGACCCCAGCGGGGCTAGGGAGACCCAGTACTTC
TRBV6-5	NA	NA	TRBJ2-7	CASSPWTEYEQYF	TGTGCCAGCAGTCCATGGACTGAATACGAGCAGTACTTC
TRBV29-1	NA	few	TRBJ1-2	CSVFSPPANYGYTF	TGCAGCGTTTTCTCTCCGCCAGCTAACTATGGCTACACCTTC
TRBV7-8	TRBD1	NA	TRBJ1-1	CASSIRDRGWDTEAFF	TGTGCCAGCAGCATCCGGGACAGGGGGTGGGACACTGAAGCTTTCTTT
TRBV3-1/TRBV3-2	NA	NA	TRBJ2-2	CASSQPPNGELFF	TGTGCCAGCAGCCAACCCCCCAACGGGGAGCTGTTTTTT
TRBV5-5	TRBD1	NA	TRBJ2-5	CASSSDRGPGETQYF	TGTGCCAGCAGCTCCGACAGGGGACCGGGGGAGACCCAGTACTTC
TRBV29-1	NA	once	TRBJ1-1	CSVDTQGDTEAFF	TGCAGCGTTGATACTCAAGGGGACACTGAAGCTTTCTTT
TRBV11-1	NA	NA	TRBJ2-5	CASSSPPGEGETQYF	TGTGCCAGCAGCTCGCCACCAGGGGAGGGAGAGACCCAGTACTTC
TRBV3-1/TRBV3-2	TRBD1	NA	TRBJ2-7	CASSRGQGPYEQYF	TGTGCCAGCAGCCGCGGACAGGGCCCCTACGAGCAGTACTTC
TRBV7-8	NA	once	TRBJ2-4	CASSDTDRKKNIQYF	TGTGCCAGCAGCGATACGGACAGAAAAAAAAACATTCAGTACTTC
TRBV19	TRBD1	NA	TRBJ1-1	CASSTGQGRTEAFF	TGTGCCAGTAGTACGGGACAGGGGCGTACTGAAGCTTTCTTT
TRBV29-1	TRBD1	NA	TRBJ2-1	CSVEKGTGLDEQFF	TGCAGCGTTGAAAAAGGGACAGGGCTTGATGAGCAGTTCTTC